The 14 T cell receptor beta chains reported below all come from one sample, sequenced in a study of blood T cell repertoires in COVID-19. Clones were read by immunoSEQ multiplex PCR, and TCRdb kept only the in-frame ones, dropping some. Among hundreds of thousands of clones listed, more than 75% were seen once. Specimen: PBMCs or T cells enriched from blood (not recorded which). These receptors all stem from a young man who had recovered from COVID-19.

The chain employs TRBV29-1 and TRBJ1-2; no firm D call. Trimming removed 6 bases at V and 5 bases at J, with 7 bases between. The CDR3 consists of 10 residues. Per the germline V gene, CDR1 is SQVTM and CDR2 is ANQGSEA. For the CDR3, the DNA is TGCAGCGTGCGAGAATATGGCTACACCTTC. Encoded protein: CSVREYGYTF.

This chain uses TRBV28 with TRBJ1-3; D gene uncertain. The ends were cut back, 2 bases at V and 4 bases at J, with 9 bases in the middle. CDR3 length: 14 residues. The germline CDR1 and CDR2 sequences are MDHEN and SYDVKM. Written as DNA, the CDR3 is TGTGCCAGCAGTTTAGGGCATACCGGAAACACCATATATTTT. Protein sequence: CASSLGHTGNTIYF.

The rearrangement links TRBV7-8 to TRBJ2-1; 7 bases are a match to TRBD1. With 5 bases clipped from V and 5 bases from J, the junction kept 3 bases outside the gene matches. The germline gives CDR1 SGHVS, CDR2 FQNEAQ. CDR3 length equals 13 residues. This CDR3 reads CASSTDRDNEQFF. The DNA of the CDR3 is TGTGCCAGCAGCACAGACAGGGACAATGAGCAGTTCTTC.

This clone was found a few times. V and J are TRBV5-1 and TRBJ1-5, with D tentatively TRBD1 (6 bases). Germline CDR1 SGHRS, CDR2 YFSETQ. The V end lost 7 bases, the J end lost 5 bases, and 22 bases lay between the germline ends. The CDR3 contains 16 residues. CDR3 nucleotides: TGCGCCAGCGACCCGAGGGCAGGGGAGGGACATCAGCCCCAGCATTTT. This sequence encodes CASDPRAGEGHQPQHF.

The V call is TRBV6-5, the J call TRBJ2-3; 12 bases fit TRBD2. V lost 4 bases, J lost 1 base, and 3 bases stayed unmatched. CDR1 MNHEY and CDR2 SVGAGI come from the germline V gene. This CDR3 has 16 amino acids. This CDR3 is CASSSLAGGGTDTQYF. The CDR3 region has the DNA TGTGCCAGCAGTTCCCTAGCGGGAGGGGGCACAGATACGCAGTATTTT.

The chain uses TRBV18 and TRBJ2-1, with 9 nucleotides matching TRBD1. The V gene's germline CDR1 is KGHSH and CDR2 LQKENI. The CDR3 length is 15 residues. Trimming at V came to 3 bases and at J to 8 bases, leaving 8 bases not matched to a gene. The CDR3 protein is CASSPRTGVGDEQFF. The DNA of the CDR3 is TGTGCCAGCTCACCGCGGACAGGGGTGGGCGATGAGCAGTTCTTC.

The chain employs TRBV5-1 and TRBJ1-3; the D is unclear. Germline-derived CDR1 and CDR2 are SGHRS and YFSETQ. With 0 bases removed from V and 0 bases from J, the gap between germline ends came to 7 bases. CDR3 length equals 15 residues. Here the CDR3 reads CASSLASVSGNTIYF. In DNA form, the CDR3 reads TGCGCCAGCAGCTTGGCCTCGGTCTCTGGAAACACCATATATTTT.

The V call is TRBV9, the J call TRBJ2-1; weak D call: TRBD2 (5 bases). The CDR3 extends over 15 amino acids. V was trimmed by 0 bases and J by 9 bases, leaving 16 bases between them. The germline V gene encodes CDR1 SGDLS and CDR2 YYNGEE. The CDR3 sequence: CASSVAWRSGGEQFF. As DNA, the CDR3 is TGTGCCAGCAGCGTAGCTTGGAGGAGTGGAGGTGAGCAGTTCTTC.

V is TRBV27 and J is TRBJ1-2; D possibly corresponds to TRBD1 (6 bases). This CDR3 spans 14 amino acids. CDR1 is MNHEY, CDR2 SMNVEV, per germline (reference sequence). V lost 4 bases to trimming and J lost 6 bases, with 15 bases between them. In nucleotides, the CDR3 is TGTGCCAGCAGTTACCTGGGGGGGGCTGATGGCTACACCTTC. Its protein product is CASSYLGGADGYTF.

This rearrangement joins TRBV10-3 to TRBJ2-7; 7 bases match TRBD1. V dropped 6 bases and J dropped 2; count of bases not matched to a gene: 7. The CDR3 extends over 14 amino acids. Germline V gene sequence: CDR1 ENHRY, CDR2 SYGVKD. CDR3 nucleotide sequence: TGTGCCATCAGGACCGGGACAGCGACCTACGAGCAGTACTTC. It codes for CAIRTGTATYEQYF.

This clone has just one count. The V and J genes are TRBV5-1 and TRBJ2-5; D gene ambiguous. CDR1 is SGHRS and CDR2 is YFSETQ in the germline V gene. The CDR3 loop spans 14 amino acids. The V end was cut by 7 bases, the J end by 4 bases, with 17 bases between. Here the CDR3 reads CASAPYPSSETQYF. The CDR3 DNA reads TGCGCCAGCGCCCCCTACCCTTCGTCAGAGACCCAGTACTTC. Filled out from reference TRBV5-1 and TRBJ2-5, the complete variable domain reads KAGVTQTPRYLIKTRGQQVTLSCSPISGHRSVSWYQQTPGQGLQFLFEYFSETQRNKGNFPGRFSGRQFSNSRSEMNVSTLELGDSALYLCASAPYPSSETQYFGPGTRLLVL.

V usage is TRBV5-1 and J usage is TRBJ1-4; D might be TRBD1 (5 bases). The V gene's germline CDR1 is SGHRS and CDR2 YFSETQ. This CDR3 is built from 16 residues. Trimming took 4 bases from V and 4 from J, leaving 17 bases between them. The DNA of the CDR3 is TGCGCCAGCAGCGCCTCTGTTGCGGGGGGTAATGAAAAACTGTTTTTT. It is translated as CASSASVAGGNEKLFF.

This chain uses TRBV5-1 with TRBJ1-4; TRBD1 matches 7 bases. CDR3 length: 14 residues. The V gene's germline CDR1 is SGHRS and CDR2 YFSETQ. The J segment lost 8 bases and the V segment lost 4 bases, leaving 8 bases of the junction unmatched. CDR3 nucleotides: TGCGCCAGCAGCCGGACAGGTTTAAGGGAAAAACTGTTTTTT. Residues: CASSRTGLREKLFF.

The rearrangement joins TRBV9 to TRBJ1-1; D gene unclear. Germline values: CDR1 SGDLS, CDR2 YYNGEE. The CDR3 extends over 16 amino acids. Deletions cut 0 bases from V and 4 bases from J, with 16 bases between. CDR3 sequence: CASSVAGFVSGTEAFF. CDR3 coding DNA: TGTGCCAGCAGCGTAGCCGGTTTCGTTTCAGGCACTGAAGCTTTCTTT.